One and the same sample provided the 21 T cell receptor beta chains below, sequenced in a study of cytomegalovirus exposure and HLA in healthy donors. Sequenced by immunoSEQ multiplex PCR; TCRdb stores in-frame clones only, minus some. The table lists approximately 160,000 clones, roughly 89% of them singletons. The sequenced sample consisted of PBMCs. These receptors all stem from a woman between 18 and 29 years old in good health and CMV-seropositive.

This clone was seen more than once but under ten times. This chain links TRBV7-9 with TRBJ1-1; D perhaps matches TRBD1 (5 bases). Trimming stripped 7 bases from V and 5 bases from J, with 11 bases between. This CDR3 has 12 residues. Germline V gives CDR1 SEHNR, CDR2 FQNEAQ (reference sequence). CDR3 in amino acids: CASTRGGTEAFF. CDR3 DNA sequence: TGTGCCAGCACCCGGGGGGGAACTGAAGCTTTCTTT.

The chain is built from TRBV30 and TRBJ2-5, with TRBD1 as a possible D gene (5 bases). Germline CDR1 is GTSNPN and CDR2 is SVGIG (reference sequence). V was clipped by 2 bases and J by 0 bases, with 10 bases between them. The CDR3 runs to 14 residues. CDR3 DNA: TGTGCCTGGAGTACACAGGTTTACCAAGAGACCCAGTACTTC. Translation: CAWSTQVYQETQYF.

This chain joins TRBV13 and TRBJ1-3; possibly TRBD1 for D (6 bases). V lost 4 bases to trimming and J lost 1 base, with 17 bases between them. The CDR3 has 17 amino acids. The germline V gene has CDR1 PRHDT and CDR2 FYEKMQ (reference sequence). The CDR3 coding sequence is TGTGCCAGCAGCTACTGGACAGACCTAAATTCTGGAAACACCATATATTTT. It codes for CASSYWTDLNSGNTIYF.

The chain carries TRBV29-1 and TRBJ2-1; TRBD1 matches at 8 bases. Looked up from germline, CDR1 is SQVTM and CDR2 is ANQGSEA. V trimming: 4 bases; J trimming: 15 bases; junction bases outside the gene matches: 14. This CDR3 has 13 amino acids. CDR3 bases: TGCAGCGTTGGCGACAGGGGTTATGACTCCGGGTTCTTC. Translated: CSVGDRGYDSGFF.

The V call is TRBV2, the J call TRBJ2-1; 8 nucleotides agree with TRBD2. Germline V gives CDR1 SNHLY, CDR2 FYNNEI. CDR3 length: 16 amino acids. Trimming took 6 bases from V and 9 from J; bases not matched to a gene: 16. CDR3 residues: CASSESSGRQGVEQFF. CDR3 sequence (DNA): TGTGCCAGCAGCGAATCAAGCGGGAGACAAGGGGTTGAGCAGTTCTTC.

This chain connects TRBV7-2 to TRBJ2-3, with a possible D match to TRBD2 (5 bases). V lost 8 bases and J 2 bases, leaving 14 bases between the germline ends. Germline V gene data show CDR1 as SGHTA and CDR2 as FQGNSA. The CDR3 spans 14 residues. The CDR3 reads CASSGYSDTDTQYF. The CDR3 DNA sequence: TGTGCCAGCTCTGGCTATAGCGACACAGATACGCAGTATTTT.

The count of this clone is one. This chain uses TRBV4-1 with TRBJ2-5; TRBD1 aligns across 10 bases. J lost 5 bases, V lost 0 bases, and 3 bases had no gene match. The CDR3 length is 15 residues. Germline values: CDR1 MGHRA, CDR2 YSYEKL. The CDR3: CASSQDPGQGETQYF. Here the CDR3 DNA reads TGCGCCAGCAGCCAAGATCCGGGACAGGGGGAGACCCAGTACTTC.

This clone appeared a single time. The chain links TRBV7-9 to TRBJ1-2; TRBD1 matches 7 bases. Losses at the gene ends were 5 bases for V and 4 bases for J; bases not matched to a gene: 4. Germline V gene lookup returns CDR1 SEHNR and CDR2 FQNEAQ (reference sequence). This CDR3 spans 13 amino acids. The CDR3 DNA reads TGTGCCAGCAGCCCGGGACAGAGCTATGGCTACACCTTC. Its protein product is CASSPGQSYGYTF.

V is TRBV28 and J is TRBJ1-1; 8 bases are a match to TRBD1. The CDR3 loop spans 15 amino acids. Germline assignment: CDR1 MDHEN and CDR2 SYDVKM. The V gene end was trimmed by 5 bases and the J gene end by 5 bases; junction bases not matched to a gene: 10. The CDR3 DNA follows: TGTGCCAGCAGTCTACAGGGGGGGAAGAGAACTGAAGCTTTCTTT. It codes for CASSLQGGKRTEAFF.

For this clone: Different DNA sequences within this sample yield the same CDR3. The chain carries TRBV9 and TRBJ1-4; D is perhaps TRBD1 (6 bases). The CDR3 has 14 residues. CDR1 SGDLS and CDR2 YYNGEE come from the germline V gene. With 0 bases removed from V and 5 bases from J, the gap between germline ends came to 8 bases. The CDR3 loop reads CASSVGQGNEKLFF. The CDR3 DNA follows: TGTGCCAGCAGCGTAGGCCAGGGGAATGAAAAACTGTTTTTT.

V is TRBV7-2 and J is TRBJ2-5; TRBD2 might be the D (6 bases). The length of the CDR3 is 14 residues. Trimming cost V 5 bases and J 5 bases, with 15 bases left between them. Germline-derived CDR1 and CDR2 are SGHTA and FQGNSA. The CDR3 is CASSASGVRETQYF. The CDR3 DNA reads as TGTGCCAGCAGCGCCTCGGGAGTCCGGGAGACCCAGTACTTC.

CDR3 sequence: CASSGEAMAQYF. In DNA, the CDR3 is TGTGCCAGCAGCGGAGAGGCCATGGCCCAGTACTTC. The V gene is TRBV11-3, the J gene TRBJ2-5, with D hard to call. The CDR3 loop spans 12 amino acids. V was pared by 5 bases and J by 9 bases, with 13 bases between. Germline values: CDR1 SGHNT, CDR2 YENEEA.

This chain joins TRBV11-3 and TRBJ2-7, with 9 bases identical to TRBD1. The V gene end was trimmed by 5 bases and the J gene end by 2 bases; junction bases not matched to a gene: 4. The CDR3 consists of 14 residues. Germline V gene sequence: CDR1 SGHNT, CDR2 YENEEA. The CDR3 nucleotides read TGTGCCAGCAGCGGCAGACAGGGGGCCTACGAGCAGTACTTC. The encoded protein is CASSGRQGAYEQYF.

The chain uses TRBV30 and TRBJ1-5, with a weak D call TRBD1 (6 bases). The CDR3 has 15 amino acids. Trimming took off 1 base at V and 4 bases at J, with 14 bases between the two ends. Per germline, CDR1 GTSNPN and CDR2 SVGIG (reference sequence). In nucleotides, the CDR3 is TGTGCCTGGAGTGGTGGGCAGGGGTGGAATCAGCCCCAGCATTTT. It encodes CAWSGGQGWNQPQHF.

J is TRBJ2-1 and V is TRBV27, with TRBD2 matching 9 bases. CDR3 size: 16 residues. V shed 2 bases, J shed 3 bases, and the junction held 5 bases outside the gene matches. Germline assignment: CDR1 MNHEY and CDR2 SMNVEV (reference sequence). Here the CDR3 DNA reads TGTGCCAGCAGTTTAGAAGCGGGAGGACTCTACAATGAGCAGTTCTTC. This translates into CASSLEAGGLYNEQFF.

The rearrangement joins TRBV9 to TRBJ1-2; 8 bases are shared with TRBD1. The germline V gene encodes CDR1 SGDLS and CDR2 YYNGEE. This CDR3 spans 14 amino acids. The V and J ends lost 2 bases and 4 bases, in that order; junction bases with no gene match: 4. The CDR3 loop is CASSVDRGGYGYTF. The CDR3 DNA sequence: TGTGCCAGCAGCGTCGACAGGGGAGGCTATGGCTACACCTTC.

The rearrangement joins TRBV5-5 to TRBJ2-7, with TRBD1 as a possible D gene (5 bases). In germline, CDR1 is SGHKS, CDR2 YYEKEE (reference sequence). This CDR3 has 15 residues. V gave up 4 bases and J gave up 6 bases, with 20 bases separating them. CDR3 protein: CASSPLWTSWGEQYF. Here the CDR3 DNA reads TGTGCCAGCAGCCCTCTTTGGACATCCTGGGGCGAGCAGTACTTC.

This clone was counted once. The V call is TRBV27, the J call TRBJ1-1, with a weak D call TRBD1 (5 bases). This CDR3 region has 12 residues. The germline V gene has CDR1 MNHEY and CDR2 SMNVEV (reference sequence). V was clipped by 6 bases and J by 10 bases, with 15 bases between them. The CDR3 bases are TGTGCCAGCAGCCCCTGGGGGGTCGGAGCTTTCTTT. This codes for CASSPWGVGAFF.

The CDR3 sequence is CASSEPGLYGYTF. CDR3 coding DNA: TGTGCCAGCAGCGAACCGGGACTTTATGGCTACACCTTC. The chain carries TRBV7-2 and TRBJ1-2, with D possibly matching TRBD1 (5 bases). From germline, CDR1 is SGHTA and CDR2 FQGNSA. V was cut by 5 bases and J by 5 bases, with 12 bases left in between. The CDR3 contains 13 residues.

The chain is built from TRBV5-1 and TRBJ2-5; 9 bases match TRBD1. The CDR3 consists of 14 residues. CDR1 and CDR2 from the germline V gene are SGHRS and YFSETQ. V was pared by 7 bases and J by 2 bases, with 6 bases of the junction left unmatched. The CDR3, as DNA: TGCGCCAGCGCCCGGACAGGGGAACAAGAGACCCAGTACTTC. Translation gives CASARTGEQETQYF.

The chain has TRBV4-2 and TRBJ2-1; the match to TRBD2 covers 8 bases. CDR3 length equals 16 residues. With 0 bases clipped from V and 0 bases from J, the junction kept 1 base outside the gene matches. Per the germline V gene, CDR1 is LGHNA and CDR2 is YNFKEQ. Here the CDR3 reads CASSQEGTSSYNEQFF. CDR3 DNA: TGTGCCAGCAGCCAAGAAGGGACTAGCTCCTACAATGAGCAGTTCTTC.